What follows is one T cell receptor beta chain and its context. Profiled with immunoSEQ multiplex PCR; TCRdb holds only in-frame clones, not every one. There are just over 250,000 clones in the sample; around 80% occur only once, and around 4.1% lies in the top ten. The V gene's germline CDR1 is LGHNA and CDR2 YSLEER. The CDR3 has 16 residues. Between the trimmed V and J ends, which lost 1 base and 0 bases, there was a span of 10 bases. This record belongs to a study of blood T cell repertoires in COVID-19. About the research overall: The analysed material was cDNA or gDNA that came from T cells, B-cell-depleted T cells, or PBMCs.

The TCR sequence derives from a man aged 30-40 years with acute COVID-19. Specimen: PBMCs or T cells enriched from blood (not recorded which). The chain is built from TRBV4-3 and TRBJ2-1; D is unresolved. The CDR3 sequence: CASSQALRPSYNEQFF. CDR3 sequence (DNA): TGCGCCAGCAGCCAAGCTTTGCGGCCCTCCTACAATGAGCAGTTCTTC.